This T cell receptor beta chain was recovered during a study of control samples from healthy donors and cancer patients (TCRdb year 2020). As concerns this clone: The antigen this receptor binds is unknown. The record has no base qualities; no much larger clone is one base away.

The protocol used for the library was the immunoSEQ multiplex PCR assay. The clones in this table, taken by TCRdb from immuneACCESS, are in-frame only. Not every clone is retained; where verified, under half of the shortfall comes from an unresolved V gene, and the cause of the rest is unknown. This sample lists 120,000 or so clones; roughly 88% were detected once. The ten largest make up around 3.9% of the sample. Relative to germline, V is missing 4 bases and J is missing 0 bases, with 5 bases of the junction outside any gene match. The germline V gene provides CDR1 SGHTA and CDR2 FQGNSA. The CDR3 holds 15 amino acids from the cysteine to the phenylalanine. Of all the DNA, just the CDR3 is kept, 45 bases in frame from base 1.

This chain joins TRBV7-2 to TRBJ2-7, with 8 bases matching TRBD2. The sample consisted of PBMCs. The receptor was derived from a woman aged 55-70 years with lung cancer. The CDR3 loop reads CASSSTGTSSYEQYF. The nucleotide sequence reads TGTGCCAGCAGCTCTACCGGGACTAGCTCCTACGAGCAGTACTTC.